The clone carrying this T cell receptor beta chain was detected only a few times. This sample is drawn from a study of T-cell reconstitution after alpha-beta-depleted transplantation in children. Germline CDR1 is DFQATT and CDR2 is SNEGSKA (reference sequence). The CDR3 has 13 amino acids. Trimming pared 3 bases from V and 7 bases from J, leaving 13 bases between. TCRbeta library construction was performed incorporating unique molecular identifiers. From the PCR reads, TCRdb called clonotypes with MiXCR, one entry per CDR3 protein. The sample consists of 700,000 to 950,000 distinct CDR3 sequences, approximately 15% of them appearing once.

The chain has TRBV20-1 and TRBJ1-5; unclear D gene. The specimen comprised PBMCs, mostly from graft donor cells, sampled 360 days after TCRalphabeta/CD19-depleted stem cell transplant. The receptor comes from a male patient aged 10 to 17 who had a stem cell transplant for acute lymphoblastic leukemia, so the T cells may come from the graft donor. The chain's CDR3 is CSASRTPGQPQHF. The CDR3 DNA follows: TGCAGTGCTAGTCGTACCCCCGGGCAGCCCCAGCATTTT.